Listed here are 29 T cell receptor beta chains from one sample, sequenced in a study of T cell changes during pregnancy in multiple sclerosis. The protocol was immunoSEQ multiplex PCR, while the TCRdb copy is restricted to in-frame clones and leaves out a portion. The data show tens of thousands of clones, with about 83% seen just once and approximately 7.6% held by the top ten. Sequencing used CD8+ T cells from peripheral blood mononuclear cells, obtained before pregnancy. The receptors were sampled from a female donor with multiple sclerosis, enrolled in a pregnancy study.

The V and J genes are TRBV29-1 and TRBJ2-7; the D is unclear. Trimming pared 2 bases from V and 2 bases from J, leaving 4 bases between. CDR1 is SQVTM and CDR2 is ANQGSEA in the germline V gene. This CDR3 is 11 amino acids long. CDR3 region: CSVENTYEQYF. The DNA for the CDR3 is TGCAGCGTTGAAAATACCTACGAGCAGTACTTC.

V is TRBV6-5 and J is TRBJ1-5; D unresolved. V was clipped by 5 bases and J by 0 bases, with 8 bases between them. Germline CDR1 MNHEY, CDR2 SVGAGI. The CDR3 loop spans 14 amino acids. The CDR3 region is CASSPTGSNQPQHF. CDR3 DNA sequence: TGTGCCAGCAGTCCTACTGGTAGCAATCAGCCCCAGCATTTT.

V and J are TRBV6-4 and TRBJ2-6; no firm D call. Trimming removed 4 bases at V and 3 bases at J, with 7 bases between. The CDR3 extends over 14 amino acids. The germline CDR1 and CDR2 sequences are MRHNA and SNTAGT. The CDR3 DNA sequence: TGTGCCAGCAGTGCCTTACTTGGGGCCAACGTCCTGACTTTC. Translated, it gives CASSALLGANVLTF.

The chain couples TRBV7-8 to TRBJ2-1; D might be TRBD2 (5 bases). The germline V gene encodes CDR1 SGHVS and CDR2 FQNEAQ. Trimming cost V 7 bases and J 8 bases, with 18 bases left between them. The CDR3 totals 14 residues. This CDR3 is CASKRVSSWDEQFF. The CDR3, as DNA: TGTGCCAGCAAGCGAGTTTCTAGCTGGGATGAGCAGTTCTTC.

The V and J genes are TRBV9 and TRBJ2-5; TRBD2 matches at 9 bases. V lost 4 bases and J lost 1; bases outside the gene matches: 8. Germline CDR1 SGDLS, CDR2 YYNGEE. There are 16 residues in the CDR3. The chain's CDR3 is CASSRPTSGLQETQYF. Written as DNA, the CDR3 is TGTGCCAGCAGCCGCCCGACTAGCGGCCTCCAAGAGACCCAGTACTTC.

V and J are TRBV5-6 and TRBJ2-2, with unresolved D. The CDR3 contains 13 residues. The V gene lost 0 bases and the J gene lost 7 bases, with 7 bases spanning the gap. Per germline, CDR1 SGHDT and CDR2 YYEEEE. DNA of the CDR3: TGTGCCAGCAGCTTGGCCCCGGGCGGGGAGCTGTTTTTT. It specifies CASSLAPGGELFF. The full variable domain, in which reference TRBV5-6 and TRBJ2-2 provide the parts outside the CDR3, is DAGVTQSPTHLIKTRGQQVTLRCSPKSGHDTVSWYQQALGQGPQFIFQYYEEEERQRGNFPDRFSGHQFPNYSSELNVNALLLGDSALYLCASSLAPGGELFFGEGSRLTVL.

J is TRBJ2-2 and V is TRBV7-3, with TRBD1 matching over 7 bases. Trimming at V came to 6 bases and at J to 3 bases, leaving 16 bases not matched to a gene. CDR1 is SGHTA, CDR2 FQGTGA, per germline. This CDR3 has 18 residues. This chain's CDR3 is CASSSGPRDSEDTGELFF. The CDR3 coding sequence is TGTGCCAGCAGTTCTGGCCCCCGGGACAGTGAGGACACCGGGGAGCTGTTTTTT.

The J gene is TRBJ2-7, the V gene TRBV2, with 11 nucleotides matching TRBD2. V gave up 3 bases and J gave up 1 base; unmatched junction bases: 5. The CDR3 covers 16 residues. CDR1 and CDR2 (germline): SNHLY, FYNNEI. The CDR3 coding sequence is TGTGCCAGCAGTGACTTAGGGACTAGCGGATCCTACGAGCAGTACTTC. Translation: CASSDLGTSGSYEQYF.

This clone is medium-sized. The chain employs TRBV7-2 and TRBJ2-7; D might be TRBD2 (5 bases). CDR1 is SGHTA, CDR2 FQGNSA, per germline. Trimming removed 3 bases at V and 0 bases at J, with 9 bases between. The CDR3 runs to 14 residues. The CDR3 nucleotides are TGTGCCAGCAGCTTCCCTAGCCTCTCCTACGAGCAGTACTTC. Translation gives CASSFPSLSYEQYF.

The chain combines TRBV5-4 with TRBJ1-1; perhaps TRBD1 as D (5 bases). The germline CDR1 and CDR2 sequences are SGHNT and YYREEE (reference sequence). Between the trimmed V and J ends, which lost 3 bases and 4 bases, there was a span of 16 bases. There are 15 residues in the CDR3. The CDR3 loop is CASSSPGWGGTEAFF. Written as DNA, the CDR3 is TGTGCCAGCAGCTCCCCAGGGTGGGGAGGCACTGAAGCTTTCTTT.

This chain uses TRBV11-3 with TRBJ1-4, with no clear D. Looked up from germline, CDR1 is SGHNT and CDR2 is YENEEA. V lost 3 bases to trimming and J lost 4 bases, with 9 bases between them. The CDR3 is made up of 14 amino acids. The CDR3 coding sequence is TGTGCCAGCAGCTTTACGGGGAGTAATGAAAAACTGTTTTTT. Amino acid sequence: CASSFTGSNEKLFF. Using reference TRBV11-3 and TRBJ1-4 for the parts outside the CDR3, the full variable domain is EAGVVQSPRYKIIEKKQPVAFWCNPISGHNTLYWYLQNLGQGPELLIRYENEEAVDDSQLPKDRFSAERLKGVDSTLKIQPAELGDSAVYLCASSFTGSNEKLFFGSGTQLSVL.

This clone was counted between two and nine times. The CDR3 sequence is CASRGKGRGTEAFF. CDR3 coding DNA: TGTGCCAGCAGGGGAAAGGGTCGGGGAACTGAAGCTTTCTTT. The V and J genes are TRBV6-5 and TRBJ1-1; D is ambiguous. Germline V CDR1 and CDR2: MNHEY, SVGAGI. V was shortened by 6 bases and J by 5 bases, with 16 bases between the two germline ends. The CDR3 totals 14 residues.

In its sample, this clone ranks as medium-sized. The rearrangement links TRBV18 to TRBJ2-2; 10 bases match TRBD2. The CDR3 runs 18 residues. J gave up 7 bases and V 4 bases, and 15 bases lay outside the gene matches. The germline V gene has CDR1 KGHSH and CDR2 LQKENI. The CDR3 bases are TGTGCCAGCTCACTGGGGGCTAGCGGGAGCCCCATGAGCGGGGAGCTGTTTTTT. This codes for CASSLGASGSPMSGELFF.

This clone is deemed medium-sized. V usage is TRBV2 and J usage is TRBJ1-5; 7 bases line up with TRBD1. This CDR3 is 14 amino acids long. In germline, CDR1 is SNHLY, CDR2 FYNNEI. Trimming cost V 3 bases and J 2 bases; bases outside gene matches: 1. The CDR3, as DNA: TGTGCCAGCAGTGACCAGGGGGGCAATCAGCCCCAGCATTTT. Protein: CASSDQGGNQPQHF.

By share, this clone counts as medium-sized. This chain connects TRBV5-4 to TRBJ1-3; 7 nucleotides line up with TRBD1. Germline values: CDR1 SGHNT, CDR2 YYREEE (reference sequence). V was pared by 3 bases and J by 2 bases, with 8 bases of the junction left unmatched. The CDR3 sequence is 16 residues long. The CDR3 coding sequence is TGTGCCAGCAGCTGGGCGAATACAGGGGCTGGAAACACCATATATTTT. Its translation is CASSWANTGAGNTIYF.

The chain links TRBV18 to TRBJ2-5; no clear D gene. Trimming took off 1 base at V and 1 base at J, with 4 bases between the two ends. The CDR3 sequence is 13 residues long. Germline V gene sequence: CDR1 KGHSH, CDR2 LQKENI. The CDR3 DNA is TGTGCCAGCTCACCACGGCCCCAAGAGACCCAGTACTTC. Its protein is CASSPRPQETQYF.

V usage is TRBV27 and J usage is TRBJ1-5, with D possibly being TRBD1 (6 bases). The V end was cut by 2 bases, the J end by 1 base, with 6 bases between. The CDR3 length is 14 residues. CDR1 is MNHEY and CDR2 is SMNVEV in the germline V gene (reference sequence). The CDR3 is CASSLQGSNQPQHF. The CDR3 nucleotides read TGTGCCAGCAGTTTACAGGGGAGCAATCAGCCCCAGCATTTT.

This clone showed up just a few times. V usage is TRBV6-4 and J usage is TRBJ2-2, with TRBD2 matching 7 bases. Trimming at V came to 3 bases and at J to 6 bases, leaving 1 base not matched to a gene. CDR1 and CDR2 from the germline V gene are MRHNA and SNTAGT. The CDR3 is made up of 13 amino acids. The DNA for the CDR3 is TGTGCCAGCAGTGAGGGGGGGGCCGGGGAGCTGTTTTTT. It is translated as CASSEGGAGELFF.

The chain has TRBV6-1 and TRBJ2-2; TRBD1 aligns across 7 bases. CDR1 and CDR2 from the germline V gene are MNHNS and SASEGT. This CDR3 spans 14 amino acids. CDR3 DNA: TGTGCAGGGGGCCGGCTGACGAACACCGGGGAGCTGTTTTTT. Translated: CAGGRLTNTGELFF.

The chain has TRBV10-3 and TRBJ2-1; no clear D gene. V shed 2 bases and J shed 2 bases, with 4 bases lying between them. In germline, CDR1 is ENHRY, CDR2 SYGVKD. The CDR3 sequence is 13 residues long. The CDR3 loop is CAISETAYNEQFF. The CDR3 region has the DNA TGTGCCATCAGTGAGACGGCCTACAATGAGCAGTTCTTC.

This rearrangement joins TRBV7-2 to TRBJ2-7, with 7 bases fitting TRBD2. The junction had 6 bases not matched to a gene; V was cut back by 2 bases and J by 2 bases. Germline CDR1 reads SGHTA; CDR2 reads FQGNSA. This CDR3 is 15 amino acids long. CDR3 sequence: CASSLPLADTYEQYF. The CDR3 DNA reads TGTGCCAGCAGCTTACCCCTAGCGGATACCTACGAGCAGTACTTC.

The rearrangement joins TRBV30 to TRBJ2-1; D is ambiguous. The length of the CDR3 is 13 residues. With 4 bases removed from V and 7 bases from J, the gap between germline ends came to 14 bases. Per the germline V gene, CDR1 is GTSNPN and CDR2 is SVGIG (reference sequence). Written as DNA, the CDR3 is TGTGCCTGGAATCCACACGCCATGAATGAGCAGTTCTTC. This sequence encodes CAWNPHAMNEQFF.

The V call is TRBV10-1, the J call TRBJ2-3, with D maybe TRBD2 (5 bases). This CDR3 spans 18 amino acids. CDR1 WNHNN and CDR2 SYGVQD come from the germline V gene (reference sequence). V dropped 2 bases and J dropped 2 bases, with 20 bases sitting between them. The CDR3, as DNA: TGCGCCAGCAGTGAGAATGACCTGGGGAGCCAGTTCACAGATACGCAGTATTTT. Translating it yields CASSENDLGSQFTDTQYF.

The chain links TRBV6-1 to TRBJ2-2; 11 positions match TRBD2. CDR1 and CDR2 from the germline V gene are MNHNS and SASEGT. Trimming took 8 bases from V and 5 from J; bases not matched to a gene: 7. The CDR3 runs to 15 residues. The CDR3, as DNA: TGTGCCAGCTATAAGGGACTAGCGGCAACCGGGGAGCTGTTTTTT. This codes for CASYKGLAATGELFF.

V usage is TRBV4-3 and J usage is TRBJ2-1, with TRBD1 matching 7 bases. V shed 0 bases and J 3 bases; nucleotides not matched to a gene: 2. Germline V CDR1 and CDR2: LGHNA, YSLEER. The CDR3 has 15 residues. The CDR3 here is CASSQDGTDYNEQFF. The CDR3, as DNA: TGCGCCAGCAGCCAAGATGGGACAGACTACAATGAGCAGTTCTTC.

This clone is deemed medium-sized. This rearrangement joins TRBV6-1 to TRBJ2-1; the D is unclear. This CDR3 has 14 amino acids. V lost 2 bases to trimming and J lost 8 bases, with 13 bases between them. Germline-derived CDR1 and CDR2 are MNHNS and SASEGT. The CDR3 sequence is CASSEPTGSHEQFF. DNA for the CDR3: TGTGCCAGCAGTGAACCGACCGGGTCCCATGAGCAGTTCTTC.

The count of this clone is one. The rearrangement uses TRBV6-1 and TRBJ2-2; no definite D call. The germline gives CDR1 MNHNS, CDR2 SASEGT. Between the trimmed V and J ends, which lost 4 bases and 5 bases, there was a span of 5 bases. The CDR3 consists of 12 residues. CDR3 loop: CASSALTGELFF. The CDR3 region has the DNA TGTGCCAGCAGTGCGTTGACCGGGGAGCTGTTTTTT.

This rearrangement joins TRBV7-4 to TRBJ1-1; D may be TRBD1 (5 bases). The V gene's germline CDR1 is SGHVT and CDR2 SQSDAQ. CDR3 length equals 12 residues. V lost 5 bases and J 7 bases, leaving 11 bases between the germline ends. The CDR3 bases are TGTGCCAGCAGCCTTGGGGGGGGTGAAGCTTTCTTT. Its protein is CASSLGGGEAFF.

This chain joins TRBV4-3 and TRBJ2-1; 7 positions match TRBD2. CDR3 length: 17 residues. Germline values: CDR1 LGHNA, CDR2 YSLEER. V lost 0 bases to trimming and J lost 7 bases; unmatched junction nucleotides: 12. CDR3 bases: TGCGCCAGCAGCCAAGATGGCGTGGGAGGGCCTTGGAATGAGCAGTTCTTC. It is translated as CASSQDGVGGPWNEQFF.